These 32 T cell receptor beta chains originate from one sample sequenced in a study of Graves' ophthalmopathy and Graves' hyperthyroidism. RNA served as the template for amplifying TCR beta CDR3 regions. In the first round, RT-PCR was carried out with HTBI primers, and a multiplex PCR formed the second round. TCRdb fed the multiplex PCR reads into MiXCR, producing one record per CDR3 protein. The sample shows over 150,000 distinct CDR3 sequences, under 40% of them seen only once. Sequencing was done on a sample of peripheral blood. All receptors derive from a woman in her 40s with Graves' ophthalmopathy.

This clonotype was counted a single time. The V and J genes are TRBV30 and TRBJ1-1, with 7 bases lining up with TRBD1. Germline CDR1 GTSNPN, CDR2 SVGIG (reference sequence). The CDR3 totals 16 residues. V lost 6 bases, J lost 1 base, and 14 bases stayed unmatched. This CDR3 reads CACDTSSDRENTEAFF. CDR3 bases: TGTGCCTGTGATACCTCCTCCGACAGGGAGAACACTGAAGCTTTCTTT.

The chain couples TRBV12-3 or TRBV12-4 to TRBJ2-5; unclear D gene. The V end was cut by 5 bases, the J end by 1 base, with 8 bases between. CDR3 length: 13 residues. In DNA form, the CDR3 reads TGTGCCAGCAGTGGGCCGTCCCAAGAGACCCAGTACTTC. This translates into CASSGPSQETQYF.

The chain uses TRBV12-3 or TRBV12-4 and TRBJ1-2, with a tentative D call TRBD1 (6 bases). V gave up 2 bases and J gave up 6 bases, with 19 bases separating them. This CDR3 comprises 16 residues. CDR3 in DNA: TGTGCCAGCAGTTTAAGGAACAGGGCTTCGGGACATGGCTACACCTTC. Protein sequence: CASSLRNRASGHGYTF.

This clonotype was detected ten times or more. For the CDR3, the DNA is TGTGCCAGTAGTGCAGGGGGAGGTCAGCCCCAGCATTTT. Protein: CASSAGGGQPQHF. This chain connects TRBV19 to TRBJ1-5, with TRBD1 matching over 7 bases. This CDR3 has 13 residues. V dropped 5 bases and J dropped 6; count of bases not matched to a gene: 4. Germline CDR1 LNHDA, CDR2 SQIVND (reference sequence).

CDR3 amino acids: CASSGEGSGPSSYTF. CDR3 DNA: TGTGCCAGCAGTGGGGAGGGCTCCGGGCCAAGCTCCTACACCTTC. The V gene is TRBV6-1, the J gene TRBJ1-2; D not certain. V lost 4 bases to trimming and J lost 10 bases, with 22 bases between them. The CDR3 has 15 residues. Per the germline V gene, CDR1 is MNHNS and CDR2 is SASEGT.

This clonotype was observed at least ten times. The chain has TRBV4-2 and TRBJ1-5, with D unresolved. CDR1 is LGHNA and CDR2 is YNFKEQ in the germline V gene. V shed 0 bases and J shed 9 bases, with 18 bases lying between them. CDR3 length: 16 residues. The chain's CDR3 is CASSQEVGSGLVPQHF. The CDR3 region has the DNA TGTGCCAGCAGCCAAGAAGTAGGCAGCGGTTTGGTGCCCCAGCATTTT.

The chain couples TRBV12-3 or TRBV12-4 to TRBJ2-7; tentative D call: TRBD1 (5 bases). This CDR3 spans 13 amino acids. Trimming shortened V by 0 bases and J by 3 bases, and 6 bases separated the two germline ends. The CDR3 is CASSLADSYEQYF. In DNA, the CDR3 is TGTGCCAGCAGTTTAGCAGACAGCTACGAGCAGTACTTC.

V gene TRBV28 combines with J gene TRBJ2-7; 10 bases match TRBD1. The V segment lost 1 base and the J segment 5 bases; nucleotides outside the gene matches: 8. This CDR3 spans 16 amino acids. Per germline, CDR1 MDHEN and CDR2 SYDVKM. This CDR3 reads CASSLSYGTGVNEQYF. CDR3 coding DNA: TGTGCCAGCAGTTTATCCTACGGGACAGGGGTGAACGAGCAGTACTTC.

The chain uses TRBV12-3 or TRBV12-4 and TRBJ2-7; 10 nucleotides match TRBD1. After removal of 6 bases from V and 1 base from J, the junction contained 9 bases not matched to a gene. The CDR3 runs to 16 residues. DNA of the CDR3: TGTGCCAGCAGCCAACGGACAGGGGGAGGGTCCTACGAGCAGTACTTC. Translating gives CASSQRTGGGSYEQYF.

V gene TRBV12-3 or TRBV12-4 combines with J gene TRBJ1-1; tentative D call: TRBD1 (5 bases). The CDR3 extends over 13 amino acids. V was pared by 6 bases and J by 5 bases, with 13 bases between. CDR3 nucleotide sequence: TGTGCCAGCAGGGCCAGGGAGGGAACTGAAGCTTTCTTT. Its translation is CASRAREGTEAFF.

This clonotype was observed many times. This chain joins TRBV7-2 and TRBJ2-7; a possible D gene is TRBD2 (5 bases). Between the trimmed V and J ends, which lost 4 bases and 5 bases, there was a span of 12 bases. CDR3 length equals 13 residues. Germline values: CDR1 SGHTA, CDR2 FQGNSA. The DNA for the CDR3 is TGTGCCAGCAGCTATGAGGGAACCAACGAGCAGTACTTC. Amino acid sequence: CASSYEGTNEQYF.

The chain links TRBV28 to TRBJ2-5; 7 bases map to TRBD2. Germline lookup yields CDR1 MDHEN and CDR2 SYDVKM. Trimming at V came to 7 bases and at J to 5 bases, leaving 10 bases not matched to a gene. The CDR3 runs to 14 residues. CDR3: CASTPTGREETQYF. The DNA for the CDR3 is TGTGCCAGCACCCCCACGGGGCGGGAGGAGACCCAGTACTTC.

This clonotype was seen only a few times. The CDR3 region is CASSYPLGGDTLEQYF. Here the CDR3 DNA reads TGTGCCAGCAGTTACCCCCTGGGGGGCGACACCTTGGAGCAGTACTTC. The chain carries TRBV6-5 and TRBJ2-7; D may be TRBD1 or TRBD2 (6 bases each). With 2 bases removed from V and 7 bases from J, the gap between germline ends came to 21 bases. Per germline, CDR1 MNHEY and CDR2 SVGAGI. The CDR3 contains 16 residues.

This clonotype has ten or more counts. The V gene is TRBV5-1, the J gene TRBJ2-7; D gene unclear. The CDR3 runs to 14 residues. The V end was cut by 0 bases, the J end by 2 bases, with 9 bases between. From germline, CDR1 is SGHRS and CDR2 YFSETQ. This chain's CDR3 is CASSLDRPPYEQYF. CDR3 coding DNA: TGCGCCAGCAGCTTGGACAGACCCCCCTACGAGCAGTACTTC.

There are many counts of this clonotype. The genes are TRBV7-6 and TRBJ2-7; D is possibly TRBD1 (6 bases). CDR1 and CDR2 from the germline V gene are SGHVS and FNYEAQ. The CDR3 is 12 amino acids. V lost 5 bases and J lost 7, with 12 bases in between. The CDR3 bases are TGTGCCAGCAGCCCAACAGGGAATGAGCAGTACTTC. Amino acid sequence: CASSPTGNEQYF.

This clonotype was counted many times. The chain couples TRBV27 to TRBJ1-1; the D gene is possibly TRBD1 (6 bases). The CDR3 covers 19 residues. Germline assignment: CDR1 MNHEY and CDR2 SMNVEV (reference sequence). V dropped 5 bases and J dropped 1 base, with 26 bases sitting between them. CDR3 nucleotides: TGTGCCAGCAGTCTTCCTGGGGGCAGGGAGGGGTTCGAGAACACTGAAGCTTTCTTT. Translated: CASSLPGGREGFENTEAFF.

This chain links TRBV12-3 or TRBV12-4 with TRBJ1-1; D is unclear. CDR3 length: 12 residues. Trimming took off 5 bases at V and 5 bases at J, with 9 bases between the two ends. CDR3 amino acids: CASSLDWTEAFF. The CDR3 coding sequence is TGTGCCAGCAGTCTAGATTGGACTGAAGCTTTCTTT.

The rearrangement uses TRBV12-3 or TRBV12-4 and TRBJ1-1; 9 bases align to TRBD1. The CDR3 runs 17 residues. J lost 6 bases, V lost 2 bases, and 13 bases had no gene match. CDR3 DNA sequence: TGTGCCAGCAGTTTACCTCCGGGACAGGGTAGATTTCCTGAAGCTTTCTTT. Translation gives CASSLPPGQGRFPEAFF.

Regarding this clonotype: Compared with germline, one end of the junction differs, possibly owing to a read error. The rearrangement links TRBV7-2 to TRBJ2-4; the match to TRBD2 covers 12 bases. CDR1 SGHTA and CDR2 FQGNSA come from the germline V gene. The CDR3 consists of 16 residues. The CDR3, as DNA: TGTGCCAGCAGCTTTGAGTCTAGCGGGAGGGCCGGGGATCGGGTCTTC. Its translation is CASSFESSGRAGDRVF.

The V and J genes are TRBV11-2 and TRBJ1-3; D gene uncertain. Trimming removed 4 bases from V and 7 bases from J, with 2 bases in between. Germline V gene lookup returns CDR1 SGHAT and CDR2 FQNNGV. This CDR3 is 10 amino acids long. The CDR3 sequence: CASSSNTIYF. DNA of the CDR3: TGTGCCAGCAGCTCCAACACCATATATTTT.

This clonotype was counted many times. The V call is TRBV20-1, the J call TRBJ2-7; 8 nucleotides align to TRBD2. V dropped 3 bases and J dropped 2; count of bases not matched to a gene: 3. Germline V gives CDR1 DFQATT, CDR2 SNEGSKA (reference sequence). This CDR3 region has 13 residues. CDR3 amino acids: CSASGGATYEQYF. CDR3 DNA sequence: TGCAGTGCTAGCGGGGGGGCAACCTACGAGCAGTACTTC.

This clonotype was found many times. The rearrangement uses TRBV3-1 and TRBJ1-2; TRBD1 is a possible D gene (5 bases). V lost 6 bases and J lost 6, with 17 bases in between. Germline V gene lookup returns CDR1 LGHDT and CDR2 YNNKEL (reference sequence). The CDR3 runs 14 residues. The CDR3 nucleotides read TGTGCCAGCAGTCCTTTGGAAGGGGCGCATGGCTACACCTTC. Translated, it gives CASSPLEGAHGYTF.

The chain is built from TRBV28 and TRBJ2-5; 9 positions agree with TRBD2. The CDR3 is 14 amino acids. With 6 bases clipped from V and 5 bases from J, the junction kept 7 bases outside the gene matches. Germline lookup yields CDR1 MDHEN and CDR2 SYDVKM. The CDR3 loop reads CASSSLAGYETQYF. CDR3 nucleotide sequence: TGTGCCAGCAGCTCGCTAGCGGGATACGAGACCCAGTACTTC.

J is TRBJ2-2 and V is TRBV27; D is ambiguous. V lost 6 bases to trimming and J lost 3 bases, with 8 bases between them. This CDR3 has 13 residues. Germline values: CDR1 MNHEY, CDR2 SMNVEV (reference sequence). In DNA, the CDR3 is TGTGCCAGCAGCCTCATATACACCGGGGAGCTGTTTTTT. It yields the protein CASSLIYTGELFF.

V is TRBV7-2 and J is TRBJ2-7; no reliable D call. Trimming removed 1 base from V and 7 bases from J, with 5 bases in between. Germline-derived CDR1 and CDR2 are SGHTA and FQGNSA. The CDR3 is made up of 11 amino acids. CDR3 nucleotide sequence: TGTGCCAGCAGCTTAGAATGGGAGCAGTACTTC. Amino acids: CASSLEWEQYF.

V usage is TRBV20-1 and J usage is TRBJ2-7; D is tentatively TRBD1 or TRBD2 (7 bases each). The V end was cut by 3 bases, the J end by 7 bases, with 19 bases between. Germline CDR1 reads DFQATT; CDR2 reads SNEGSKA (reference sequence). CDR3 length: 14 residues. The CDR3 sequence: CSASLQGQGGEQYF. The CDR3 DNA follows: TGCAGTGCTAGTTTACAGGGGCAGGGAGGGGAGCAGTACTTC.

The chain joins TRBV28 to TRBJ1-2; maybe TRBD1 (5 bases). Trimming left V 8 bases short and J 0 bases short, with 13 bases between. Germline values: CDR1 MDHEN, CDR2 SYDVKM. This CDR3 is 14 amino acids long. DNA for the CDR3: TGTGCCAGCGGCTCGACAGCCACTAACTATGGCTACACCTTC. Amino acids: CASGSTATNYGYTF.

The CDR3 bases are TGTGCCAGCAGGGCAGGGGTGGACTATGGCTACACCTTC. Translation: CASRAGVDYGYTF. The rearrangement joins TRBV28 to TRBJ1-2; D is perhaps TRBD1 (6 bases). V was shortened by 6 bases and J by 3 bases, with 11 bases between the two germline ends. Germline CDR1 is MDHEN and CDR2 is SYDVKM. This CDR3 spans 13 amino acids.

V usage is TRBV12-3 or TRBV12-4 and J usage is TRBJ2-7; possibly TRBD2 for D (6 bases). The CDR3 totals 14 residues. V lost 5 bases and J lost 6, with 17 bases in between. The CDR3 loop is CASSQVRGSGEQYF. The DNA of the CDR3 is TGTGCCAGCAGTCAAGTGCGGGGTAGCGGCGAGCAGTACTTC.

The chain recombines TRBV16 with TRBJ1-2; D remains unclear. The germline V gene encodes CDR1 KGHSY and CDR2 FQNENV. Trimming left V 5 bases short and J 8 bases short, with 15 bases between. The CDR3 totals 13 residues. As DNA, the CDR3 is TGTGCCAGCAGCACATCGGGCTCGGGGGGCTACACCTTC. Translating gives CASSTSGSGGYTF.

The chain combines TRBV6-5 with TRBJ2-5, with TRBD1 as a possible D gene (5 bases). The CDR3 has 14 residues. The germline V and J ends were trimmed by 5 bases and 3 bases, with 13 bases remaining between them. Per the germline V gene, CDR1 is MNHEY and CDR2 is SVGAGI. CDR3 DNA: TGTGCCAGCAGTCACGACCTCAGGGAAGAGACCCAGTACTTC. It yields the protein CASSHDLREETQYF.

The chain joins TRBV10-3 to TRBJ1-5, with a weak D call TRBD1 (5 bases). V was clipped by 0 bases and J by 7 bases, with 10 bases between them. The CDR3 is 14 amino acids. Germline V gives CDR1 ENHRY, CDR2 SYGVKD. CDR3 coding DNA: TGTGCCATCAGTGAGTCGGGACGGATGCAGCCCCAGCATTTT. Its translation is CAISESGRMQPQHF.